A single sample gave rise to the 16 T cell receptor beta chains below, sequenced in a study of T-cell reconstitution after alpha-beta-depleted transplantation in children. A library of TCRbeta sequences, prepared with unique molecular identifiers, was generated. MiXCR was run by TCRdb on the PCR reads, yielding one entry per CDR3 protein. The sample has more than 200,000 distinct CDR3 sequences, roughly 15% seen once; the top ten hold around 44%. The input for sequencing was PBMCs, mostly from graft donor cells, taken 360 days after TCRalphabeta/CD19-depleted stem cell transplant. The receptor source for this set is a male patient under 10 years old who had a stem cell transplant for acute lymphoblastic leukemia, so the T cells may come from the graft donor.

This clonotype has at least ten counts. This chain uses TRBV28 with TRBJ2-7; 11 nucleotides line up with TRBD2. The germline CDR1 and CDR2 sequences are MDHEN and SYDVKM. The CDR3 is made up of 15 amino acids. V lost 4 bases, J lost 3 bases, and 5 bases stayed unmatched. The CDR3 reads CASSWTSGFVYEQYF. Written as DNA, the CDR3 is TGTGCCAGCAGTTGGACTAGCGGGTTTGTCTACGAGCAGTACTTC.

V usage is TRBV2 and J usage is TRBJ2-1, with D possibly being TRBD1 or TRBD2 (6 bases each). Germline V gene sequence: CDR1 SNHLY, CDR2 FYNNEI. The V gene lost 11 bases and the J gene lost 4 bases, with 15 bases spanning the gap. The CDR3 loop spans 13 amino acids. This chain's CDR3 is CALKGGPYNEQFF. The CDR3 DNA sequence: TGTGCCCTGAAGGGGGGCCCATACAATGAGCAGTTCTTC.

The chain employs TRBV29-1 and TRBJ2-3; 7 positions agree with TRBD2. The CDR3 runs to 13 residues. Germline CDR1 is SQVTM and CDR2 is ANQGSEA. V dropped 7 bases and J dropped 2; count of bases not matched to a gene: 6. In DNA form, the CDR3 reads TGCAGCGCCGGACGGGAGGACACAGATACGCAGTATTTT. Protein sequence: CSAGREDTDTQYF.

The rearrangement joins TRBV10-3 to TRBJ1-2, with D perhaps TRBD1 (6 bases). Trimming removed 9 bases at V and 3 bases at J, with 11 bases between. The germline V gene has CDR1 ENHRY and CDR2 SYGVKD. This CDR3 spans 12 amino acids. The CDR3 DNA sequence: TGTGCCATTATGGACAGCTACTATGGCTACACCTTC. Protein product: CAIMDSYYGYTF.

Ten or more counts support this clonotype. CDR3 sequence reads: CSVYLRPGGQDTEAFF. CDR3 DNA: TGCAGCGTCTACCTACGCCCAGGGGGCCAGGACACTGAAGCTTTCTTT. The chain uses TRBV29-1 and TRBJ1-1; 8 bases align to TRBD1. V was pared by 6 bases and J by 3 bases, with 15 bases of the junction left unmatched. The germline V gene encodes CDR1 SQVTM and CDR2 ANQGSEA. The CDR3 has 16 residues.

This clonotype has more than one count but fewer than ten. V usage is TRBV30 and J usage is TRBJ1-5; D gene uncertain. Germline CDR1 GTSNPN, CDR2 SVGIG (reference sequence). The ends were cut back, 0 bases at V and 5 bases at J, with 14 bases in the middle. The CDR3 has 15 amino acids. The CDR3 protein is CAWSVRGGVYQPQHF. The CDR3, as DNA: TGTGCCTGGAGTGTACGGGGTGGCGTTTATCAGCCCCAGCATTTT. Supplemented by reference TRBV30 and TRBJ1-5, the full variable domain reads SQTIHQWPATLVQPVGSPLSLECTVEGTSNPNLYWYRQAAGRGLQLLFYSVGIGQISSEVPQNLSASRPQDRQFILSSKKLLLSDSGFYLCAWSVRGGVYQPQHFGDGTRLSIL.

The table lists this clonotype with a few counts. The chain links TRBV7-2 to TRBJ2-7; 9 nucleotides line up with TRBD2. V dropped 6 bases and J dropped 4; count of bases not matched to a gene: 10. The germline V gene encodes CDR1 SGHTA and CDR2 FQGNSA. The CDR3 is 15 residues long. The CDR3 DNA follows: TGTGCCAGCAGTAATAAGCGGGGGGCGTCTTACGAGCAGTACTTC. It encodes CASSNKRGASYEQYF.

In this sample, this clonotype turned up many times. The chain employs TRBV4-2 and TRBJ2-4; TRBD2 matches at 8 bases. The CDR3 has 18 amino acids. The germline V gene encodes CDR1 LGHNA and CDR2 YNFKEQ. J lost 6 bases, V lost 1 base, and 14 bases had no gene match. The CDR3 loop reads CASSQGSPPSGGVNIQYF. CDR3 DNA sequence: TGTGCCAGCAGCCAAGGAAGCCCACCGAGCGGGGGAGTAAACATTCAGTACTTC.

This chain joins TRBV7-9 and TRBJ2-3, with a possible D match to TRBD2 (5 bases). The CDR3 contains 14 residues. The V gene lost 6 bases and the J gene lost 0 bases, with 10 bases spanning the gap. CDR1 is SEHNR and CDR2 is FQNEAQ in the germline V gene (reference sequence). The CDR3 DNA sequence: TGTGCCAGCAGGGGAGTTACTAGCACAGATACGCAGTATTTT. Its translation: CASRGVTSTDTQYF. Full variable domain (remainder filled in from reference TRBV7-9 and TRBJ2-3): DTGVSQNPRHKITKRGQNVTFRCDPISEHNRLYWYRQTLGQGPEFLTYFQNEAQLEKSRLLSDRFSAERPKGSFSTLEIQRTEQGDSAMYLCASRGVTSTDTQYFGPGTRLTVL.

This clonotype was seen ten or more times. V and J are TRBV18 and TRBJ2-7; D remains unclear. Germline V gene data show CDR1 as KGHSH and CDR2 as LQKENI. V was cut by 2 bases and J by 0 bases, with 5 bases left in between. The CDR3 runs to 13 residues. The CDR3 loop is CASSPSTSYEQYF. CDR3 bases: TGTGCCAGCTCACCATCGACCTCCTACGAGCAGTACTTC.

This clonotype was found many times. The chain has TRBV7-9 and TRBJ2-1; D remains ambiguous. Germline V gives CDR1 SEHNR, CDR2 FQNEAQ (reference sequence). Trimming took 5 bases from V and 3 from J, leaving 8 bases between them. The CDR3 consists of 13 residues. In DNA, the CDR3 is TGTGCCAGCAGCCCGATCAGCTACAATGAGCAGTTCTTC. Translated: CASSPISYNEQFF.

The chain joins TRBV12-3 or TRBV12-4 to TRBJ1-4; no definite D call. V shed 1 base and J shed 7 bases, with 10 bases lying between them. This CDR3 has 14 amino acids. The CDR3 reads CASSLVGWGEKLFF. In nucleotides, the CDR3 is TGTGCCAGCAGTTTAGTCGGATGGGGTGAAAAACTGTTTTTT.

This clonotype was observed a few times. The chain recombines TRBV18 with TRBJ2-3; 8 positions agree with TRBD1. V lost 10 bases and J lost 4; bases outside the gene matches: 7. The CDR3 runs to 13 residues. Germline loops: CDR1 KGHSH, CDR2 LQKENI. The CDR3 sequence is CATPRGLADTQYF. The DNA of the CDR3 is TGTGCCACCCCCAGGGGGCTTGCAGATACGCAGTATTTT.

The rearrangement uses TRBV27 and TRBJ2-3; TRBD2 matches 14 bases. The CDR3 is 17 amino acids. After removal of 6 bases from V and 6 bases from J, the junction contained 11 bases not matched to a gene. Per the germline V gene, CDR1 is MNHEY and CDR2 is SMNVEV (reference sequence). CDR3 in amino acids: CASRVPGLAGARDTQYF. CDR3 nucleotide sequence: TGTGCCAGCAGGGTCCCGGGACTAGCGGGGGCGAGGGATACGCAGTATTTT.

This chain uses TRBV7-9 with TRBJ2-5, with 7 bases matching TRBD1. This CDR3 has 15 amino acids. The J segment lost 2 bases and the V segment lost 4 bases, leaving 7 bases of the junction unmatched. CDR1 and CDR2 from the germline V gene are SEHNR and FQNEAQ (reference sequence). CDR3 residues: CASSSKMTGQETQYF. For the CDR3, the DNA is TGTGCCAGCAGCTCAAAGATGACAGGGCAAGAGACCCAGTACTTC. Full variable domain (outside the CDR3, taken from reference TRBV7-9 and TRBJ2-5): DTGVSQNPRHKITKRGQNVTFRCDPISEHNRLYWYRQTLGQGPEFLTYFQNEAQLEKSRLLSDRFSAERPKGSFSTLEIQRTEQGDSAMYLCASSSKMTGQETQYFGPGTRLLVL.

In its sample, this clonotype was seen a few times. The CDR3 region is CSAAQGSYEQYF. The CDR3, as DNA: TGCAGCGCCGCCCAGGGCTCCTACGAGCAGTACTTC. The chain couples TRBV29-1 to TRBJ2-7, with D possibly being TRBD1 (5 bases). The germline CDR1 and CDR2 sequences are SQVTM and ANQGSEA. V was clipped by 7 bases and J by 0 bases, with 10 bases between them. The CDR3 length is 12 residues.